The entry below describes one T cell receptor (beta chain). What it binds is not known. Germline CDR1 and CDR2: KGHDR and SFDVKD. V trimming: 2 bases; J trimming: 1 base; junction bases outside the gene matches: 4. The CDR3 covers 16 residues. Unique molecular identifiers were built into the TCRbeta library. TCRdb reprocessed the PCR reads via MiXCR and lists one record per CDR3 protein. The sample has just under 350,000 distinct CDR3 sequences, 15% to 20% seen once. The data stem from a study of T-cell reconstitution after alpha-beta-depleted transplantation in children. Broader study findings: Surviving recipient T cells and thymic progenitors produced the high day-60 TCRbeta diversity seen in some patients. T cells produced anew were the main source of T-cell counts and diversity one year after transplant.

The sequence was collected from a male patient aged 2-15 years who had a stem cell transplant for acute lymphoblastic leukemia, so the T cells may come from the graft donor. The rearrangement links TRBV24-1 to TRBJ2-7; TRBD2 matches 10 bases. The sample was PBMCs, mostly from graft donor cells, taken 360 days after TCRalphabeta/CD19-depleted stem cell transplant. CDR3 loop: CATSDSPSGRSYEQYF. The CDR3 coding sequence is TGTGCCACCAGTGATTCCCCTAGCGGGAGATCCTACGAGCAGTACTTC.